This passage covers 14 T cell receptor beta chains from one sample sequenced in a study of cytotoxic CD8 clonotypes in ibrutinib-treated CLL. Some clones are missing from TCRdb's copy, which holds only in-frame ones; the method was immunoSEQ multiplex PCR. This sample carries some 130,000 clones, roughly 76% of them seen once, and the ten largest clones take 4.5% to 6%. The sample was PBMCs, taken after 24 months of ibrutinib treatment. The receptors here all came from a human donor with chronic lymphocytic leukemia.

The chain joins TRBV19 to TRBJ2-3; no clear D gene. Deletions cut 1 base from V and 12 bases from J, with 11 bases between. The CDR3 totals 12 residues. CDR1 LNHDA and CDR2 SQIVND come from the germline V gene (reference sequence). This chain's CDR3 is CASSIVAAPQYF. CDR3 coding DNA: TGTGCCAGTAGTATAGTGGCGGCGCCACAGTATTTT.

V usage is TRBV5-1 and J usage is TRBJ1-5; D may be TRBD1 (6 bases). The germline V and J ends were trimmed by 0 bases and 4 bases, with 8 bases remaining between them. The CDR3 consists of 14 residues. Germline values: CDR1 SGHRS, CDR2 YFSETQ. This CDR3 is CASSLDTGNQPQHF. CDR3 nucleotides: TGCGCCAGCAGCTTGGATACAGGGAATCAGCCCCAGCATTTT. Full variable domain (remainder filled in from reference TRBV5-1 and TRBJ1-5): KAGVTQTPRYLIKTRGQQVTLSCSPISGHRSVSWYQQTPGQGLQFLFEYFSETQRNKGNFPGRFSGRQFSNSRSEMNVSTLELGDSALYLCASSLDTGNQPQHFGDGTRLSIL.

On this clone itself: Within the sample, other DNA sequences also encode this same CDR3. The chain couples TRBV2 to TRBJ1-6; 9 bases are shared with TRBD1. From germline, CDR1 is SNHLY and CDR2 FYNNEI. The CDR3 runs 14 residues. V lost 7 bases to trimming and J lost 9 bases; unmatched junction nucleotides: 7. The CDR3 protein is CASMFSTGGSPLHF. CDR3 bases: TGTGCCAGCATGTTCTCGACAGGGGGTTCACCCCTCCACTTT.

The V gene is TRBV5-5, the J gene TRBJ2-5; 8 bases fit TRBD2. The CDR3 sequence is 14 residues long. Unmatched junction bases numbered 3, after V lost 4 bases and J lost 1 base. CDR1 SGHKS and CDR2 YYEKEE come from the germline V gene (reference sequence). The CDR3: CASSPAGGQETQYF. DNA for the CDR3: TGTGCCAGCAGCCCGGCGGGGGGCCAAGAGACCCAGTACTTC.

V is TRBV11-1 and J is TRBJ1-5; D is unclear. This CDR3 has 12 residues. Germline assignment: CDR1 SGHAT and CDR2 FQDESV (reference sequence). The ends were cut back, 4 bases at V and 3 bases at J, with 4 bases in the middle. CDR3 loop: CASSSNNQPQHF. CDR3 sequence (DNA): TGTGCCAGCAGCTCGAACAATCAGCCCCAGCATTTT.

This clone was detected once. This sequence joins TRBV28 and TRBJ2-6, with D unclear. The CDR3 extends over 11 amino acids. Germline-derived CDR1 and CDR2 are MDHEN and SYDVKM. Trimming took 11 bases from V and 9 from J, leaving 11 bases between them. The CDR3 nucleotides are TGTGCCTGTCAAGGTGGCAACGTCCTGACTTTC. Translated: CACQGGNVLTF.

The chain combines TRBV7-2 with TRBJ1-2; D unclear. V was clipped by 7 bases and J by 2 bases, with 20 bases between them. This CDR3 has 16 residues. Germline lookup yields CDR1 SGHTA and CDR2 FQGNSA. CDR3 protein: CASTLGWQAPNYGYTF. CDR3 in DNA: TGTGCCAGCACCCTAGGGTGGCAGGCCCCCAACTATGGCTACACCTTC.

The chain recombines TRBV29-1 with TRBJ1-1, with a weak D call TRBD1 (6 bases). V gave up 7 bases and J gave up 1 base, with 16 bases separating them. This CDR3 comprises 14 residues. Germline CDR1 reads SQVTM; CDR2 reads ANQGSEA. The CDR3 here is CSAVLQGKNTEAFF. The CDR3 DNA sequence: TGCAGCGCCGTCTTACAGGGCAAGAACACTGAAGCTTTCTTT. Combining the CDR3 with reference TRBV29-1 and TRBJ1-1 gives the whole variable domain SAVISQKPSRDICQRGTSLTIQCQVDSQVTMMFWYRQQPGQSLTLIATANQGSEATYESGFVIDKFPISRPNLTFSTLTVSNMSPEDSSIYLCSAVLQGKNTEAFFGQGTRLTVV.

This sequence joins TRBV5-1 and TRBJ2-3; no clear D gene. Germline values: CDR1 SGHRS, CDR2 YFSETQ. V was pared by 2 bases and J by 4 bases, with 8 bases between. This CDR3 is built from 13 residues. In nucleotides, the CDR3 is TGCGCCAGCAGCTTTAGTCCGGCAGATACGCAGTATTTT. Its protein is CASSFSPADTQYF.

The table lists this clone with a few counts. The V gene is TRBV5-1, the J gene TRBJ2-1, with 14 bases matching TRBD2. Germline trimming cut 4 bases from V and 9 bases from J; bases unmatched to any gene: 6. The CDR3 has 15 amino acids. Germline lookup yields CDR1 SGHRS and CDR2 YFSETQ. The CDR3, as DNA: TGCGCCAGCAGCGAGGGACTAGCGGGAGTTCGTGAGCAGTTCTTC. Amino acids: CASSEGLAGVREQFF.

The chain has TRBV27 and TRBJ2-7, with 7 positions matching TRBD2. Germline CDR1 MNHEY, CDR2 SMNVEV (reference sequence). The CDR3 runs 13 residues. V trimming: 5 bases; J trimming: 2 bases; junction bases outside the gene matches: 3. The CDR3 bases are TGTGCCAGCAGTCGGGGGGTGGCCTACGAGCAGTACTTC. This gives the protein CASSRGVAYEQYF.

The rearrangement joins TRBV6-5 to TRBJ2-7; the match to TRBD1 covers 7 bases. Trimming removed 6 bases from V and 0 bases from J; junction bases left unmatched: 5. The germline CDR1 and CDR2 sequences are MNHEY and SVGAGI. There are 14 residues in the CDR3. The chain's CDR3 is CASSYAGGSYEQYF. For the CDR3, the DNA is TGTGCCAGCAGCTATGCAGGGGGCTCCTACGAGCAGTACTTC.

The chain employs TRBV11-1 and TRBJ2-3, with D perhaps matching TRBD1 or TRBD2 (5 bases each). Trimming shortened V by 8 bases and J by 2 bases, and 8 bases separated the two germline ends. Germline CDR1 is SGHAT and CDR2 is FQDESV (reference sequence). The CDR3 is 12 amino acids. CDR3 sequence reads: CASGTPTDTQYF. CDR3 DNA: TGTGCCAGCGGGACGCCCACAGATACGCAGTATTTT.

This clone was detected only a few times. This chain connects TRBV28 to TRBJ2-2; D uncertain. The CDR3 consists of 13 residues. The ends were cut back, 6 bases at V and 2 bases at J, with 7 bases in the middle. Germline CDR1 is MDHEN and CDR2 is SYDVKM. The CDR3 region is CASSQPNTGELFF. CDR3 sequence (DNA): TGTGCCAGCAGCCAACCCAACACCGGGGAGCTGTTTTTT.